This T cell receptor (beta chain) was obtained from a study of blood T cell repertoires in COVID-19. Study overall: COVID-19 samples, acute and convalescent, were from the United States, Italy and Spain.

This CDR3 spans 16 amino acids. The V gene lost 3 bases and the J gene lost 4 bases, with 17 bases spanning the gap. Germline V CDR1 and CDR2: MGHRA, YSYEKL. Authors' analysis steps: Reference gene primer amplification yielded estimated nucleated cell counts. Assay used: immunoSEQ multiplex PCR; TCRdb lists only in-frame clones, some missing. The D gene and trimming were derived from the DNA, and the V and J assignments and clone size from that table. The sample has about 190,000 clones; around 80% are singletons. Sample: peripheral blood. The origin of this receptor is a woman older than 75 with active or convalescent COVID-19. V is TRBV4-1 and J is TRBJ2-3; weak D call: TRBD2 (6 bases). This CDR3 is CASSHPGSGTPDTQYF. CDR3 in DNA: TGCGCCAGCAGCCATCCGGGTAGCGGAACCCCAGATACGCAGTATTTT.